The subject of this entry is one T cell receptor (beta chain). No antigen is known for it. CD4+ cell separation produced CD45RA+ naive and CD45RA-negative memory subsets. The data were obtained in a study of shared clonotypes between healthy human individuals. Study at large: The plates for each donor numbered three CD4 naive, three CD4 memory, two CD8 naive and one CD8 memory. The study, taken as a whole, reports: Estimated richness values were generally larger in naive subsets than in memory subsets.

Several immunoSEQ plates held equal portions of the genomic DNA taken from each subset. Assay used: immunoSEQ multiplex PCR; TCRdb lists only in-frame clones, some missing. The sample includes under 2,500,000 clones, more than 90% of them seen just once. The source is a man between 18 and 29 years old in good health. The material sequenced was naive CD4+ T cells sorted from blood. Noted subset: CD45RA+ positively selected.

DNA of the CDR3: TGTGCCAGCAGTCCGGAGGGACAGGGAGGTAGGGGGTCGCAGTATTTT. It specifies CASSPEGQGGRGSQYF. The V and J genes are TRBV2 and TRBJ2-3; 9 positions agree with TRBD1. Trimming cost V 5 bases and J 10 bases; bases outside gene matches: 16. This CDR3 region has 16 residues. The germline gives CDR1 SNHLY, CDR2 FYNNEI.